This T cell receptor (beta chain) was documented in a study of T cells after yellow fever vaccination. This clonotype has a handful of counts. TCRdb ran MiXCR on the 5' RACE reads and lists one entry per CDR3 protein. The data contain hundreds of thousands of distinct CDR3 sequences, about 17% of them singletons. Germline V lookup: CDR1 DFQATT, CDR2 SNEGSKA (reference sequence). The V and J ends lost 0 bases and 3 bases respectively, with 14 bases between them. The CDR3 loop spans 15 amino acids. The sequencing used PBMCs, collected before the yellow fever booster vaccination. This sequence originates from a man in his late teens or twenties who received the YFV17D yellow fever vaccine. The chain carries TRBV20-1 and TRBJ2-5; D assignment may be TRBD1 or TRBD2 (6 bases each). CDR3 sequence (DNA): TGCAGTGCTAGAGACGGGGGCAGGGGCGAAGAGACCCAGTACTTC. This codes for CSARDGGRGEETQYF.